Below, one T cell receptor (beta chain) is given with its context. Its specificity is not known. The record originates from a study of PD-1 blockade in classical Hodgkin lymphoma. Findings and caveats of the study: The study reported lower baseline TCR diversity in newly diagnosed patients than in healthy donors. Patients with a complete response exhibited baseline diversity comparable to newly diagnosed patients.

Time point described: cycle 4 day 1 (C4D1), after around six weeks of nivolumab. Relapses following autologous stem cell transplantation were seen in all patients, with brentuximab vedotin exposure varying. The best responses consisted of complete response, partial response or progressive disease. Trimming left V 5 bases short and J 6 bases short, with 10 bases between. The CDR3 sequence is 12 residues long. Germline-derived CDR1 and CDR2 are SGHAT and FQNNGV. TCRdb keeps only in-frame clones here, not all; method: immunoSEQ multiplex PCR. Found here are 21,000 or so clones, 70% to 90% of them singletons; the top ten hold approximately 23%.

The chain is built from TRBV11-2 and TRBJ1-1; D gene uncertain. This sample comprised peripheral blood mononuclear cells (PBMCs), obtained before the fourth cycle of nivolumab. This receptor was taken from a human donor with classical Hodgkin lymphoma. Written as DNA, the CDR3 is TGTGCCAGCAGCCTCATTGGGGCTGAAGCTTTCTTT. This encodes CASSLIGAEAFF.